The 10 T cell receptor beta chains reported below all come from one sample, sequenced in a study of OX40 agonist ivuxolimab in advanced cancers. Clones were read by immunoSEQ multiplex PCR, and TCRdb kept only the in-frame ones, dropping some. Of fewer than 55,000 clones listed, about 87% were seen once; the top ten hold 10% to 13%. Sample: CD4+ or CD8+ T cells sorted from blood, taken in a trial of the OX40 agonist ivuxolimab. These receptors originate from an adult with an advanced solid tumor such as melanoma, head and neck, liver or kidney cancer.

The rearrangement uses TRBV27 and TRBJ2-6; 7 positions match TRBD2. There are 13 residues in the CDR3. The germline V gene has CDR1 MNHEY and CDR2 SMNVEV (reference sequence). J was trimmed by 0 bases and V by 11 bases; bases with no gene match: 1. The CDR3 DNA follows: TGTGCCGCGGGGGTCTCTGGGGCCAACGTCCTGACTTTC. This sequence encodes CAAGVSGANVLTF.

A single count supports this clone. V usage is TRBV27 and J usage is TRBJ2-1; D is uncertain. CDR3 length: 14 residues. Trimming took 8 bases from V and 7 from J, leaving 18 bases between them. Germline values: CDR1 MNHEY, CDR2 SMNVEV (reference sequence). The CDR3 reads CASLSPGWGNEQFF. As DNA, the CDR3 is TGTGCCAGCCTGAGCCCGGGCTGGGGAAATGAGCAGTTCTTC.

In DNA, the CDR3 is TGCGCCAGCAGCCTGGACAGGGGGCTCTCGAACATTCAGTACTTC. Amino acids: CASSLDRGLSNIQYF. This chain uses TRBV5-1 with TRBJ2-4; 11 bases are a match to TRBD1. The CDR3 consists of 15 residues. Germline CDR1 SGHRS, CDR2 YFSETQ. V dropped 4 bases and J dropped 7; count of bases not matched to a gene: 7.

The J gene is TRBJ1-5, the V gene TRBV7-2, with D possibly being TRBD1 (5 bases). The V end was cut by 2 bases, the J end by 0 bases, with 11 bases between. CDR1 is SGHTA, CDR2 FQGNSA, per germline. The CDR3 length is 16 residues. The CDR3 loop reads CASSLRGRASNQPQHF. The DNA of the CDR3 is TGTGCCAGCAGCTTACGTGGCAGGGCTAGCAATCAGCCCCAGCATTTT.

The chain joins TRBV27 to TRBJ2-5; TRBD1 is a possible D gene (5 bases). The germline V gene has CDR1 MNHEY and CDR2 SMNVEV (reference sequence). Deletions cut 3 bases from V and 0 bases from J, with 8 bases between. The CDR3 consists of 14 residues. This CDR3 reads CASSFRGYQETQYF. Here the CDR3 DNA reads TGTGCCAGCAGTTTTAGGGGCTACCAAGAGACCCAGTACTTC.

CDR3 sequence reads: CASSLKAGGRVEAFF. CDR3 nucleotides: TGTGCCAGCAGTTTAAAGGCAGGGGGGAGAGTGGAAGCTTTCTTT. The V gene is TRBV27, the J gene TRBJ1-1, with 7 bases aligning to TRBD1. The germline CDR1 and CDR2 sequences are MNHEY and SMNVEV (reference sequence). CDR3 length: 15 residues. V was clipped by 2 bases and J by 8 bases; unmatched bases: 11.

The chain has TRBV19 and TRBJ1-1; a possible D gene is TRBD1 (5 bases). The CDR3 runs to 13 residues. V gave up 2 bases and J gave up 6 bases, with 10 bases separating them. Germline-derived CDR1 and CDR2 are LNHDA and SQIVND (reference sequence). CDR3 sequence: CASSIIRGAEAFF. The CDR3 region has the DNA TGTGCCAGTAGTATAATACGGGGGGCTGAAGCTTTCTTT.

The chain carries TRBV10-3 and TRBJ1-1, with D possibly TRBD1 on 6 matching bases. Trimming stripped 10 bases from V and 2 bases from J, with 17 bases between. The CDR3 has 14 amino acids. The V gene's germline CDR1 is ENHRY and CDR2 SYGVKD. CDR3 DNA: TGTGCCAGCAGATCACAGGGACCTAACACTGAAGCTTTCTTT. Its protein product is CASRSQGPNTEAFF.

This chain joins TRBV7-2 and TRBJ2-5; 7 nucleotides align to TRBD1. There are 15 residues in the CDR3. The V gene's germline CDR1 is SGHTA and CDR2 FQGNSA. V lost 4 bases and J lost 5; bases outside the gene matches: 10. CDR3 protein: CASSSAWDRGETQYF. CDR3 in DNA: TGTGCCAGCAGCTCTGCTTGGGACAGAGGTGAGACCCAGTACTTC.

This clone came up once. This chain links TRBV9 with TRBJ1-4, with TRBD1 matching over 9 bases. Germline V CDR1 and CDR2: SGDLS, YYNGEE. The CDR3 is 17 amino acids. V shed 0 bases, J shed 0 bases, and the junction held 3 bases outside the gene matches. The chain's CDR3 is CASSVAGQGATNEKLFF. In DNA form, the CDR3 reads TGTGCCAGCAGCGTAGCGGGACAGGGCGCAACTAATGAAAAACTGTTTTTT.